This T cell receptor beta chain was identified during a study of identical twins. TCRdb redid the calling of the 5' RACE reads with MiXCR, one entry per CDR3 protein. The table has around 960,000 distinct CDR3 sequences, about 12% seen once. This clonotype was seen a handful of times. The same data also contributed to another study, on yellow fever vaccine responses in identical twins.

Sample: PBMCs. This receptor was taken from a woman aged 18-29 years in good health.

In DNA form, the CDR3 reads TGTGCCAGCAGCCCCTCGGGAGGTAGCGGGGGGTTGCAGTTCTTC. Protein product: CASSPSGGSGGLQFF. This sequence joins TRBV7-6 and TRBJ2-1, with 10 nucleotides matching TRBD2. The CDR3 length is 15 residues. The V gene end was trimmed by 5 bases and the J gene end by 12 bases; junction bases not matched to a gene: 13. Germline loops: CDR1 SGHVS, CDR2 FNYEAQ.